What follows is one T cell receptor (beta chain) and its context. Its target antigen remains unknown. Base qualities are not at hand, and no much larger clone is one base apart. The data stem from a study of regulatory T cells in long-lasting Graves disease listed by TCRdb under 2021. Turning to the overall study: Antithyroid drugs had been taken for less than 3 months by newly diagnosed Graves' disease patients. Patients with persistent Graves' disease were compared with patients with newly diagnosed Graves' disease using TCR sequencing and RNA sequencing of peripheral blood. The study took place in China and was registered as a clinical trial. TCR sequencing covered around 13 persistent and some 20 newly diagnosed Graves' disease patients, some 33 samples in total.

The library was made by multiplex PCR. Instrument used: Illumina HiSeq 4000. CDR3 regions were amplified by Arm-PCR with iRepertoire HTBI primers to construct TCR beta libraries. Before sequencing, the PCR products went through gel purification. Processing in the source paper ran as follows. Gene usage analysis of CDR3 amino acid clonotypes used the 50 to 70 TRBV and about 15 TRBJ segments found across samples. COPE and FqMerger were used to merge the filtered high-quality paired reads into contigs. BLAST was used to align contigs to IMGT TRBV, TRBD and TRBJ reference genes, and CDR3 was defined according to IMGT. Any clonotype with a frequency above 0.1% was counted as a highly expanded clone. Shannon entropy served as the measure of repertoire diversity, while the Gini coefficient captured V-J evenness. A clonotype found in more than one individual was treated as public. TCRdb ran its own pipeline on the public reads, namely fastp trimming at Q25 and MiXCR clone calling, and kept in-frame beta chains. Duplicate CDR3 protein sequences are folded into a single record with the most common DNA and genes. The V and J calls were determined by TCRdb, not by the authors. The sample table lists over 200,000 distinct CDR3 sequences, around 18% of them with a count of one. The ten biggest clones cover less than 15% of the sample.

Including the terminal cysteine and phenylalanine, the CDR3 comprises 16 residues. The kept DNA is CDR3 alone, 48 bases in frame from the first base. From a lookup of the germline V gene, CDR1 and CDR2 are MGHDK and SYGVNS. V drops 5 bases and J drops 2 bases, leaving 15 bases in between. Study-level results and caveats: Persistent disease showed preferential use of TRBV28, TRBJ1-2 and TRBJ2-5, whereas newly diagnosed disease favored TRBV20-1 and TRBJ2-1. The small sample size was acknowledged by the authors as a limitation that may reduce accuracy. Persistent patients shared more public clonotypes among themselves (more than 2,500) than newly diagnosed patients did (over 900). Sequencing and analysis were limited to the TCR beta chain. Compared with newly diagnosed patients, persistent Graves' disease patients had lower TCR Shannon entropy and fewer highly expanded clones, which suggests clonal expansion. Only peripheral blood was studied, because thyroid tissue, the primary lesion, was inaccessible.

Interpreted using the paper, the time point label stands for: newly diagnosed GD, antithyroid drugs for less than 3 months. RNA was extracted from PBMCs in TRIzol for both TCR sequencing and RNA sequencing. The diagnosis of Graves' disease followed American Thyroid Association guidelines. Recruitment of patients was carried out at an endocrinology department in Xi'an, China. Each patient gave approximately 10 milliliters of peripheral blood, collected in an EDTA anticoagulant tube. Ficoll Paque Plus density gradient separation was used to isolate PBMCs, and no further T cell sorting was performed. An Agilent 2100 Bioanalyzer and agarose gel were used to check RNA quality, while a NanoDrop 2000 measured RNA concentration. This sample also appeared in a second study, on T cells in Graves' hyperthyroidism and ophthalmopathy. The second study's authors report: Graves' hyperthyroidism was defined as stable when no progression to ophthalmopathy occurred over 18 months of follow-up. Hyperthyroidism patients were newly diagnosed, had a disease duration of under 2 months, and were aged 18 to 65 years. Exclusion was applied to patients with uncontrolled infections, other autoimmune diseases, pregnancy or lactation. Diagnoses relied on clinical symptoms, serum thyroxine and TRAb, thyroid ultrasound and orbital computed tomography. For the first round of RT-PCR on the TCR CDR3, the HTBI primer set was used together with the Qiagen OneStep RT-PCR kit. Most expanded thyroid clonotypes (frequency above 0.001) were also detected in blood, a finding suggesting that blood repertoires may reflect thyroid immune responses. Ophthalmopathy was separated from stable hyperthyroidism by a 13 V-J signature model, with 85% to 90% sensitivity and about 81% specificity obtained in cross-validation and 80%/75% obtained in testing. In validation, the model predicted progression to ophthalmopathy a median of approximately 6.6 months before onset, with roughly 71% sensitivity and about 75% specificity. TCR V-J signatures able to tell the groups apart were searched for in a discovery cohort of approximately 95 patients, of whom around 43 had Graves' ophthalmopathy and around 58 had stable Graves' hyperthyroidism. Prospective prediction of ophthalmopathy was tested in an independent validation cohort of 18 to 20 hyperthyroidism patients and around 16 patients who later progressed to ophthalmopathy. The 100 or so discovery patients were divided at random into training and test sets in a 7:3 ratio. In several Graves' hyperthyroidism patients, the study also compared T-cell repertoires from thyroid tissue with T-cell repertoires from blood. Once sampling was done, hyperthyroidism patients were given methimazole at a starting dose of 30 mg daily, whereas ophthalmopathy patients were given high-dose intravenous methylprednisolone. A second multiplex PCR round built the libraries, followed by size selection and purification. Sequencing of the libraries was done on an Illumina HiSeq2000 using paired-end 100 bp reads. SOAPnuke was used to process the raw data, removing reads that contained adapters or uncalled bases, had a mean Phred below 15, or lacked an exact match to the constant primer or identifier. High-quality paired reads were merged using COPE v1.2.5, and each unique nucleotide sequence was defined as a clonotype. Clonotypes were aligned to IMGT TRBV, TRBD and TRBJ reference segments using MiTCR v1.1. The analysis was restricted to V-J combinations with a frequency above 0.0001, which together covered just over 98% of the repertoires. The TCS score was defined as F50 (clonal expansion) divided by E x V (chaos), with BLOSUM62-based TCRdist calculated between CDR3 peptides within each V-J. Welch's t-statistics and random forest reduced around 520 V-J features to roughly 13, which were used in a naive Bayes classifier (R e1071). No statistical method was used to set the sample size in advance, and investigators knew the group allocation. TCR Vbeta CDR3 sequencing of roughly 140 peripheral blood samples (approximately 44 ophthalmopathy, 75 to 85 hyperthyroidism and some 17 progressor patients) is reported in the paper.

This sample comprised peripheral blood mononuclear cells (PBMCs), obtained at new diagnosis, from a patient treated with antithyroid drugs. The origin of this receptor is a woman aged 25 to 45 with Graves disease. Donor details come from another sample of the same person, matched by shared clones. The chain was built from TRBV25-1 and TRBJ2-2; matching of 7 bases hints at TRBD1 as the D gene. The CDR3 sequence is CASSSRGGGNTGELFF. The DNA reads TGTGCCAGCAGTTCTCGTGGAGGGGGCAACACCGGGGAGCTGTTTTTT.